This entry concerns a single TCR beta chain. Sequencing was performed with immunoSEQ multiplex PCR; in TCRdb, only in-frame clones are kept and a portion is missing. The data contain about 76,000 clones, roughly 80% of them seen just once; the ten biggest clones take up approximately 40%. The sample comes from a study of blood T cell repertoires in COVID-19. Germline V lookup: CDR1 LGHNA, CDR2 YSLEER. V lost 1 base, J lost 5 bases, and 10 bases stayed unmatched. The CDR3 is 17 amino acids. Sequences were obtained from peripheral blood. The chain recombines TRBV4-3 with TRBJ2-2, with 7 bases lining up with TRBD2. The receptor comes from a man at least 80 years old with acute or convalescent COVID-19. CDR3 in amino acids: CASSQAWREGRTGELFF. The CDR3 DNA reads TGCGCCAGCAGCCAAGCCTGGAGGGAGGGGCGGACCGGGGAGCTGTTTTTT.